The 22 T cell receptor beta chains in this list originate from one sample, sequenced in a study of T cells in Graves' hyperthyroidism and ophthalmopathy. What was amplified from RNA transcripts were TCR beta CDR3 regions. Carried out on the TCR CDR3, a first-round RT-PCR used the HTBI primer set. TCRdb fed the multiplex PCR reads into MiXCR, producing one record per CDR3 protein. Of some 500,000 distinct CDR3 sequences detected, around 24% appear once; the ten largest clones hold over 9%. What was sequenced was blood. Receptors were obtained from a woman aged 25 to 39 with Graves' ophthalmopathy.

This clonotype was detected many times. The V and J genes are TRBV11-3 and TRBJ2-2; D ambiguous. This CDR3 region has 13 residues. V lost 5 bases to trimming and J lost 4 bases, with 8 bases between them. CDR1 is SGHNT, CDR2 YENEEA, per germline. The CDR3, as DNA: TGTGCCAGCAGCCCTCTAGTCACCGGGGAGCTGTTTTTT. It specifies CASSPLVTGELFF. Full variable domain (remainder filled in from reference TRBV11-3 and TRBJ2-2): EAGVVQSPRYKIIEKKQPVAFWCNPISGHNTLYWYLQNLGQGPELLIRYENEEAVDDSQLPKDRFSAERLKGVDSTLKIQPAELGDSAVYLCASSPLVTGELFFGEGSRLTVL.

J is TRBJ1-2 and V is TRBV27; TRBD1 agrees at 11 bases. CDR3 length: 14 residues. The ends lost 6 bases at V and 8 bases at J; junction bases unmatched: 8. Germline V gives CDR1 MNHEY, CDR2 SMNVEV (reference sequence). This chain's CDR3 is CASRTGQGARGYTF. As DNA, the CDR3 is TGTGCCAGCAGAACAGGACAGGGGGCGCGAGGCTACACCTTC.

This clonotype was seen ten or more times. The chain links TRBV27 to TRBJ2-7, with TRBD1 identical over 7 bases. This CDR3 contains 12 residues. Per germline, CDR1 MNHEY and CDR2 SMNVEV (reference sequence). J lost 3 bases, V lost 6 bases, and 2 bases had no gene match. In DNA, the CDR3 is TGTGCCAGCAGGGGACAGAACTACGAGCAGTACTTC. It yields the protein CASRGQNYEQYF.

This clonotype was found a few times. The V gene is TRBV6-2 or TRBV6-3, the J gene TRBJ1-5; 8 bases are a match to TRBD1. Trimming removed 6 bases from V and 3 bases from J; junction bases left unmatched: 7. The CDR3 is 15 residues long. The germline V gene has CDR1 MNHEY and CDR2 SVGEGT. The CDR3 nucleotides are TGTGCCAGCAGAGCGACAGGGGCCGTCAATCAGCCCCAGCATTTT. This codes for CASRATGAVNQPQHF.

The V gene is TRBV27, the J gene TRBJ2-5; D is uncertain. Deletions cut 8 bases from V and 5 bases from J, with 12 bases between. This CDR3 spans 12 amino acids. CDR1 MNHEY and CDR2 SMNVEV come from the germline V gene (reference sequence). CDR3 amino acids: CASGSLYETQYF. For the CDR3, the DNA is TGTGCCAGCGGAAGTTTGTATGAGACCCAGTACTTC.

This clonotype was found many times. The chain carries TRBV7-2 and TRBJ1-5; 8 nucleotides agree with TRBD1. Trimming cost V 5 bases and J 7 bases; bases outside gene matches: 10. CDR1 and CDR2 from the germline V gene are SGHTA and FQGNSA. The CDR3 length is 15 residues. The CDR3 DNA sequence: TGTGCCAGCAGCATAACCGGACAGGGTAACCAGCCCCAGCATTTT. The encoded protein is CASSITGQGNQPQHF. Complete variable domain (other parts from reference TRBV7-2 and TRBJ1-5): GAGVSQSPSNKVTEKGKDVELRCDPISGHTALYWYRQSLGQGLEFLIYFQGNSAPDKSGLPSDRFSAERTGGSVSTLTIQRTQQEDSAVYLCASSITGQGNQPQHFGDGTRLSIL.

The gene calls are TRBV7-2 and TRBJ2-2; D is ambiguous. V dropped 0 bases and J dropped 4 bases, with 12 bases sitting between them. This CDR3 region has 16 residues. The germline CDR1 and CDR2 sequences are SGHTA and FQGNSA. The CDR3 spells CASSLARSSLTGELFF. CDR3 DNA: TGTGCCAGCAGCTTAGCGCGGAGCAGCCTCACCGGGGAGCTGTTTTTT.

This clonotype was counted ten times or more. The chain employs TRBV7-9 and TRBJ2-5; 9 bases are shared with TRBD1. With V trimmed by 5 bases and J by 3 bases, 4 bases remained unmatched. Germline V gene lookup returns CDR1 SEHNR and CDR2 FQNEAQ (reference sequence). The CDR3 extends over 14 amino acids. The CDR3 loop reads CASSPGTGKETQYF. DNA of the CDR3: TGTGCCAGCAGCCCAGGGACAGGGAAAGAGACCCAGTACTTC.

This clonotype was detected ten times or more. The chain uses TRBV6-1 and TRBJ1-1; no clear D gene. V was shortened by 3 bases and J by 5 bases, with 13 bases between the two germline ends. The germline gives CDR1 MNHNS, CDR2 SASEGT. The length of the CDR3 is 14 residues. The chain's CDR3 is CASSEGKGETEAFF. DNA of the CDR3: TGTGCCAGCAGTGAGGGTAAAGGAGAGACTGAAGCTTTCTTT.

Only a few counts were recorded for this clonotype. Just one base apart from a much larger clone, this may be a read error. The V call is TRBV11-2, the J call TRBJ2-5, with D perhaps TRBD2 (6 bases). In germline, CDR1 is SGHAT, CDR2 FQNNGV. The CDR3 loop spans 14 amino acids. Between the trimmed V and J ends, which lost 1 base and 7 bases, there was a span of 13 bases. The CDR3 DNA reads as TGTGCCAGCAGCTTAGGGGGGGTACGGGGGACCCAGTACTTC. This codes for CASSLGGVRGTQYF.

In its sample, this clonotype was seen many times. J is TRBJ2-7 and V is TRBV6-1, with TRBD1 matching 7 bases. Trimming took 8 bases from V and 7 from J; bases not matched to a gene: 11. There are 13 residues in the CDR3. Germline CDR1 reads MNHNS; CDR2 reads SASEGT. In DNA, the CDR3 is TGTGCCAGCTTGGACAGGAGGACGTGGGAGCAGTACTTC. This translates into CASLDRRTWEQYF.

The V gene is TRBV18, the J gene TRBJ2-2, with 11 positions matching TRBD2. CDR1 is KGHSH, CDR2 LQKENI, per germline. The junction had 3 bases not matched to a gene; V was cut back by 0 bases and J by 0 bases. CDR3 length: 18 amino acids. The DNA for the CDR3 is TGTGCCAGCTCACCACCGACTAGCGGGGACGCGAACACCGGGGAGCTGTTTTTT. It codes for CASSPPTSGDANTGELFF.

This clonotype was seen many times. The chain joins TRBV7-2 to TRBJ2-2, with TRBD1 identical over 7 bases. Germline CDR1 reads SGHTA; CDR2 reads FQGNSA. The J segment lost 1 base and the V segment lost 2 bases, leaving 7 bases of the junction unmatched. There are 17 residues in the CDR3. For the CDR3, the DNA is TGTGCCAGCAGCTTACGGTTAGGGACAGAGAACACCGGGGAGCTGTTTTTT. It codes for CASSLRLGTENTGELFF.

V is TRBV20-1 and J is TRBJ2-5, with 10 bases that match TRBD2. Germline V lookup: CDR1 DFQATT, CDR2 SNEGSKA (reference sequence). The CDR3 runs to 14 residues. V gave up 5 bases and J gave up 1 base; unmatched junction bases: 4. CDR3 sequence reads: CSALAGGFQETQYF. Here the CDR3 DNA reads TGCAGTGCTTTAGCGGGAGGTTTCCAAGAGACCCAGTACTTC.

This clonotype was counted ten times or more. CDR3 nucleotides: TGTGCCAGCAGCTTAGAGTTCGGTGACAGGGCCAATCAGCCCCAGCATTTT. Translation: CASSLEFGDRANQPQHF. J is TRBJ1-5 and V is TRBV7-9, with TRBD1 matching 7 bases. This CDR3 contains 17 residues. CDR1 and CDR2 (germline): SEHNR, FQNEAQ (reference sequence). V trimming: 1 base; J trimming: 3 bases; junction bases outside the gene matches: 9. The full variable domain, completed using reference TRBV7-9 and TRBJ1-5, is DTGVSQNPRHKITKRGQNVTFRCDPISEHNRLYWYRQTLGQGPEFLTYFQNEAQLEKSRLLSDRFSAERPKGSFSTLEIQRTEQGDSAMYLCASSLEFGDRANQPQHFGDGTRLSIL.

This clonotype was found many times. The genes are TRBV7-8 and TRBJ1-1, with a weak D call TRBD1 (5 bases). Germline lookup yields CDR1 SGHVS and CDR2 FQNEAQ. With 1 base removed from V and 3 bases from J, the gap between germline ends came to 15 bases. The length of the CDR3 is 16 residues. CDR3 DNA sequence: TGTGCCAGCAGCTTAGTTTGGGCAGGGAGGGACACTGAAGCTTTCTTT. Its protein is CASSLVWAGRDTEAFF.

The V call is TRBV11-1, the J call TRBJ2-3, with a weak D call TRBD1 (6 bases). The CDR3 is made up of 18 amino acids. Looked up from germline, CDR1 is SGHAT and CDR2 is FQDESV (reference sequence). V was trimmed by 1 base and J by 4 bases, leaving 21 bases between them. This CDR3 is CASSLVGARGIFADTQYF. The CDR3 region has the DNA TGTGCCAGCAGCTTAGTAGGGGCCAGGGGTATTTTCGCAGATACGCAGTATTTT.

This clonotype was seen many times. The junction and the germline gene differ at one end; a read error may be behind it. The gene calls are TRBV12-3 or TRBV12-4 and TRBJ1-3; D not certain. This CDR3 is built from 14 residues. For the CDR3, the DNA is TGTGCCTGCAGACACCTGAACTCTGGAAACACCATATATTTT. This encodes CACRHLNSGNTIYF.

This clonotype was recorded a few times. J is TRBJ2-5 and V is TRBV10-1; 16 bases fit TRBD2. J was trimmed by 5 bases and V by 3 bases; bases with no gene match: 12. Looked up from germline, CDR1 is WNHNN and CDR2 is SYGVQD (reference sequence). CDR3 length: 19 residues. CDR3 loop: CASSDLGLAGGLSLETQYF. In nucleotides, the CDR3 is TGCGCCAGCAGTGACCTGGGACTAGCGGGGGGGCTTTCCCTCGAGACCCAGTACTTC.

This clonotype has at least ten counts. The V call is TRBV7-2, the J call TRBJ1-1; D is unclear. The CDR3 length is 14 residues. Trimming took 6 bases from V and 3 from J, leaving 14 bases between them. Germline CDR1 SGHTA, CDR2 FQGNSA. The CDR3 protein is CASSAGPRDTEAFF. As DNA, the CDR3 is TGTGCCAGCAGTGCAGGACCGAGGGACACTGAAGCTTTCTTT.

This clonotype was detected ten times or more. The V gene is TRBV5-1, the J gene TRBJ1-5, with a tentative D call TRBD1 (6 bases). The V gene lost 4 bases and the J gene lost 0 bases, with 11 bases spanning the gap. The CDR3 length is 15 residues. CDR1 SGHRS and CDR2 YFSETQ come from the germline V gene. The CDR3 sequence: CASSLDSNSNQPQHF. For the CDR3, the DNA is TGCGCCAGCAGCCTGGACAGTAATAGCAATCAGCCCCAGCATTTT.

As for this clonotype: A much more abundant neighbour one base away suggests this may be a read error. This is likely a read error, given that the CDR3 carries no conserved phenylalanine or tryptophan at its end. The J gene is TRBJ2-2, the V gene TRBV4-2, with TRBD2 as a possible D gene (6 bases). V lost 6 bases to trimming and J lost 1 base, with 9 bases between them. Germline assignment: CDR1 LGHNA and CDR2 YNFKEQ. The CDR3 is 14 residues long. This chain's CDR3 is CASSWGENTGELFL. The CDR3 region has the DNA TGTGCCAGCAGTTGGGGGGAGAACACCGGGGAGCTGTTTTTG.